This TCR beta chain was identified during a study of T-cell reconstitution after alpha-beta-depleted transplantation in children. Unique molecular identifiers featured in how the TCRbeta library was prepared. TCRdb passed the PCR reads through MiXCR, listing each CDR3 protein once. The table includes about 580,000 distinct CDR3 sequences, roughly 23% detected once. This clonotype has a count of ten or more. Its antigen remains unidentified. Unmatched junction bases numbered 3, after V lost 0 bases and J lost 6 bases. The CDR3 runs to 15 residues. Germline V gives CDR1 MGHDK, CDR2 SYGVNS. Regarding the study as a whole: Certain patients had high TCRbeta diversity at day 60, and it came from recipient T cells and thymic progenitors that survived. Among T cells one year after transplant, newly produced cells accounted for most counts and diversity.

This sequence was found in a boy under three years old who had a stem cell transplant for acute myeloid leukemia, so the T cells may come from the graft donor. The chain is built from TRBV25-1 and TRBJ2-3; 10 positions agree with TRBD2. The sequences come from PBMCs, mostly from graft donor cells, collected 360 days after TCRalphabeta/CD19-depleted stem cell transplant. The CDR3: CASSEYSGGPDTQYF. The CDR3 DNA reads TGTGCCAGCAGTGAATATAGCGGGGGGCCGGATACGCAGTATTTT.